These T cell receptor beta chains were read from a single sample in a study of blood T cell repertoires in COVID-19. The data were produced by immunoSEQ multiplex PCR, yet TCRdb's version contains in-frame clones alone and is incomplete. The repertoire holds about 150,000 clones, with 75% to 90% as singletons. Source material: peripheral blood. The receptors originated from a man between 18 and 29 years old with COVID-19, enrolled during active disease. Each CDR3 is given without its conserved first and last residue.

j_call v_call cdr3_aa
TRBJ2-3 TRBV19 ASSIGPSGRFTDTQY
TRBJ2-1 TRBV30 AWSVSGLVNNEQF
TRBJ1-2 TRBV19 ASSMGDRNYGYT
TRBJ1-1 TRBV7-8 ASSLVVHDRGRTEAF
TRBJ1-5 TRBV6-5 ASSSIPGQQNQPQH
TRBJ2-5 TRBV5-1 ASSTLAGGPAETQY
TRBJ2-3 TRBV6-6 ASSYATGTATDTQY
TRBJ2-2 TRBV27 ASSPRVVTADTGELF
TRBJ2-1 TRBV29-1 SVVYTGYYNEQF
TRBJ2-2 TRBV7-9 ASGTGVFGGELF
TRBJ2-7 TRBV23-1 ASSQYGAKHSYEQY
TRBJ1-5 TRBV30 AWAHGTPYSNQPQH
TRBJ2-4 TRBV11-3 ASSLGTRTSSSIKNIQY
TRBJ2-5 TRBV29-1 SVEDGYYRGQETQY
TRBJ2-7 TRBV30 AWSPQGRDYEQY
TRBJ2-3 TRBV6-5 ASSYSTSGTDTQY
TRBJ1-1 TRBV7-8 ASSLRTSYQGARTENTEAF
TRBJ2-1 TRBV4-2 ASSQLSGGSTYNEQF
TRBJ1-6 TRBV5-5 ASSLDGSSYNSPLH
TRBJ1-4 TRBV5-4 ASSLGARGLL
TRBJ1-5 TRBV7-2 ASSFRTGNQPQH
TRBJ2-2 TRBV7-8 ASSLGSSGRITGELF
TRBJ2-7 TRBV4-3 ASSLGTRDYEQY
TRBJ2-1 TRBV6-2/TRBV6-3 ASSYLDRLAAYNEQF
TRBJ2-7 TRBV7-9 ASSLQGASYEQY
TRBJ2-2 TRBV9 ASSAGTSNTGELF
TRBJ2-6 TRBV6-5 ASVSYSGANVLT
TRBJ2-5 TRBV27 ASSLPSEEY
TRBJ2-7 TRBV6-5 ASSYAGVHEQY
TRBJ2-7 TRBV5-5 ASSLELAATYEQY
TRBJ1-2 TRBV7-9 ASEAGQGNGYT
TRBJ2-3 TRBV28 ASSAWERGTDTQY
TRBJ2-2 TRBV9 ASSVDESGVRTGELF
TRBJ2-7 TRBV5-1 ASSLTRAYEQY
TRBJ1-6 TRBV12-3/TRBV12-4 ASRRTGDSPLH
TRBJ2-1 TRBV11-2 ASSFQGGGYNEQF
TRBJ1-2 TRBV2 ASLQGNYGYT
TRBJ1-5 TRBV7-9 ASSLDSEIDQPQH
TRBJ2-7 TRBV4-3 ASSQELAGAYEQY
TRBJ1-1 TRBV10-2 ASKGQMNTEAF
TRBJ2-7 TRBV28 ASSFPGASYEQY
TRBJ2-5 TRBV2 ASSALAGGGETQY
TRBJ2-7 TRBV28 ASSFLTSGPSYEQY
TRBJ2-6 TRBV19 ASSTGTGPSGANVLT
TRBJ1-4 TRBV12-3/TRBV12-4 ASSPDKVLLL
TRBJ2-1 TRBV15 ATSTNTAGTGHNEQF
TRBJ2-7 TRBV4-1 ASSQDGIGTGLYEQY
TRBJ2-7 TRBV29-1 SVEDAGSSYEQY
TRBJ2-7 TRBV10-1 ASSPGTEGYEQY
TRBJ2-1 TRBV11-2 ASSLEPEHTEQF
TRBJ2-7 TRBV7-9 ASSSLGQGYEQY
TRBJ1-1 TRBV10-1 ASSQTQGNTEAF
TRBJ2-7 TRBV5-1 ASSLVGDYEQY
TRBJ2-7 TRBV5-1 ASSLASGQMVHEQY